Sequencing of this TCR beta chain was carried out in a study of blood T cells in healthy people across ages. Findings of the study overall: As naive T cell percentage varied, TCR beta diversity correlated strongly with it.

Germline values: CDR1 SQVTM, CDR2 ANQGSEA. Between the trimmed V and J ends, which lost 2 bases and 9 bases, there was a span of 11 bases. The CDR3 is made up of 11 amino acids. The authors ran a second PCR of about 6 to 11 cycles using a sample-barcoded 5' primer and a J-beta primer mix. TCRdb reprocessed the 5' RACE reads via MiXCR and lists one record per CDR3 protein. In the table there are around 1,000,000 distinct CDR3 sequences, 20% to 25% of which are singletons. Remarks on this clonotype: Its cognate antigen is unknown.

This sample also belongs to another study, concerning T cells of mothers and their children. That paper adds: In unrelated and related pairs, TCR recombination output is shaped in a similar way by thymic selection. The authors found no persistent microchimeric T cell clones.

Sequencing was done on a sample of blood. The sequence was collected from a girl aged 2-10 years in good health. The chain links TRBV29-1 to TRBJ2-7, with unresolved D. CDR3 bases: TGCAGCGTTGAAAGTCCCACGGGGCAGTACTTC. Translating it yields CSVESPTGQYF.